These 25 T cell receptor beta chains originate from one sample sequenced in a study of molecular identifiers for immune sequencing clone quantification. TCRdb re-called the PCR reads with MiXCR, one entry per CDR3 protein. Here the sample spans 400,000 to 600,000 distinct CDR3 sequences, less than 30% being singletons. The sample comprised naive CD8+ T cells from blood, with Jurkat cell RNA spiked in. Subset here: FACS-sorted CD8+CD4-CCR7+CD45RA+ naive T cells. These receptors originate from a human donor in good health. Some libraries in this study had Jurkat cell RNA spiked in.

V is TRBV28 and J is TRBJ2-1; 12 bases agree with TRBD2. Trimming cost V 2 bases and J 8 bases; bases outside gene matches: 4. CDR1 is MDHEN and CDR2 is SYDVKM in the germline V gene. CDR3 length: 15 amino acids. DNA of the CDR3: TGTGCCAGCAGTTTACTAGCGGGAGGGCACGATGAGCAGTTCTTC. As protein: CASSLLAGGHDEQFF.

About this clonotype: A much larger clone lies one base from this, so it may be a read error. Given the absence of the conserved phenylalanine or tryptophan at the CDR3 end, a read error is likely. The V call is TRBV28, the J call TRBJ1-1, with 8 bases matching TRBD1. CDR3 length equals 16 residues. V trimming: 5 bases; J trimming: 0 bases; junction bases outside the gene matches: 8. Looked up from germline, CDR1 is MDHEN and CDR2 is SYDVKM. In nucleotides, the CDR3 is TGTGCCAGCAGTATCTACAGGGGGAGTATGAACACTGAAGCTTTCATT. This translates into CASSIYRGSMNTEAFI.

The chain is built from TRBV12-3 or TRBV12-4 and TRBJ1-1; TRBD1 might be the D (5 bases). V gave up 5 bases and J gave up 1 base, with 17 bases separating them. The length of the CDR3 is 16 residues. The CDR3 DNA is TGTGCCAGCAGTCCGTCGCACAGGTTTGGGAACACTGAAGCTTTCTTT. Translation: CASSPSHRFGNTEAFF.

This clonotype turned up a few times. J is TRBJ2-5 and V is TRBV9; 7 bases map to TRBD1. The CDR3 contains 16 residues. Germline V CDR1 and CDR2: SGDLS, YYNGEE. V dropped 0 bases and J dropped 2; count of bases not matched to a gene: 7. CDR3 loop: CASSVAWTGEQETQYF. The CDR3, as DNA: TGTGCCAGCAGCGTAGCTTGGACAGGTGAACAAGAGACCCAGTACTTC. Filled out from reference TRBV9 and TRBJ2-5, the complete variable domain reads DSGVTQTPKHLITATGQRVTLRCSPRSGDLSVYWYQQSLDQGLQFLIQYYNGEERAKGNILERFSAQQFPDLHSELNLSSLELGDSALYFCASSVAWTGEQETQYFGPGTRLLVL.

Remarks on this clonotype: This clone may be a read error of a much larger clone one base away. The chain employs TRBV5-3 and TRBJ1-2; D remains ambiguous. TRBV5-3 is sorted into the ORF group, with uncertain function. The length of the CDR3 is 14 residues. The V gene lost 9 bases and the J gene lost 8 bases, with 23 bases spanning the gap. DNA of the CDR3: TGTGCCAACAGCCTGGGCTACCAGGTAGAAGGCTACACCTTC. This translates into CANSLGYQVEGYTF.

Comments on this clonotype: A read error may produce the germline difference seen at one junction end. The chain is built from TRBV4-3 and TRBJ2-7; maybe TRBD2 (7 bases). Germline V gene lookup returns CDR1 LGHNA and CDR2 YSLEER. The CDR3 totals 15 residues. The CDR3 region has the DNA TGCGCCAGCAGCCAAGGCGGGGGCGCGTCCTACGCGCAGTACTTC. Translated: CASSQGGGASYAQYF.

This clonotype occurred many times. J is TRBJ2-7 and V is TRBV6-5, with 8 nucleotides matching TRBD1. After removal of 6 bases from V and 4 bases from J, the junction contained 5 bases not matched to a gene. The germline V gene encodes CDR1 MNHEY and CDR2 SVGAGI. The CDR3 runs 13 residues. CDR3 loop: CASRGQGAYEQYF. CDR3 in DNA: TGTGCCAGCAGAGGACAGGGAGCTTACGAGCAGTACTTC.

The rearrangement joins TRBV4-3 to TRBJ2-7; 11 bases match TRBD2. There are 16 residues in the CDR3. Germline CDR1 LGHNA, CDR2 YSLEER. The J segment lost 5 bases and the V segment lost 6 bases, leaving 12 bases of the junction unmatched. The CDR3 is CASSLYLTSGSDEQYF. The DNA for the CDR3 is TGCGCCAGCAGTCTTTACCTCACTAGCGGGAGCGACGAGCAGTACTTC.

This clonotype was detected a few times. This sequence joins TRBV30 and TRBJ1-2, with no clear D. Germline CDR1 and CDR2: GTSNPN and SVGIG (reference sequence). V lost 3 bases to trimming and J lost 3 bases, with 11 bases between them. CDR3 size: 13 residues. CDR3 sequence reads: CAWRQDRDYGYTF. As DNA, the CDR3 is TGTGCCTGGAGGCAGGATAGGGACTATGGCTACACCTTC.

The count of this clonotype is one. It may be a read error: a sequence one base away is much more abundant. This sequence joins TRBV5-6 and TRBJ2-3; the D gene is possibly TRBD2 (5 bases). Trimming took off 4 bases at V and 2 bases at J, with 14 bases between the two ends. Germline lookup yields CDR1 SGHDT and CDR2 YYEEEE. The CDR3 has 15 amino acids. The CDR3 loop is CASSGWASPTDTQYF. The CDR3 DNA sequence: TGTGCCAGCAGCGGGTGGGCTAGCCCCACAGATACGCAGTATTTT. The variable domain in full, completed from reference TRBV5-6 and TRBJ2-3, reads DAGVTQSPTHLIKTRGQQVTLRCSPKSGHDTVSWYQQALGQGPQFIFQYYEEEERQRGNFPDRFSGHQFPNYSSELNVNALLLGDSALYLCASSGWASPTDTQYFGPGTRLTVL.

This clonotype was counted at least ten times. This chain links TRBV5-1 with TRBJ1-4; 12 bases are shared with TRBD1. Germline CDR1 SGHRS, CDR2 YFSETQ. This CDR3 comprises 16 residues. J lost 7 bases, V lost 0 bases, and 4 bases had no gene match. The CDR3, as DNA: TGCGCCAGCAGCTTGGCCGGGACAGGGGGCGGTGAAAAACTGTTTTTT. This translates into CASSLAGTGGGEKLFF.

This clonotype has at least ten counts. The chain combines TRBV28 with TRBJ1-1, with D perhaps TRBD1 (5 bases). The germline gives CDR1 MDHEN, CDR2 SYDVKM. This CDR3 is built from 15 residues. The V end was cut by 6 bases, the J end by 0 bases, with 14 bases between. The CDR3, as DNA: TGTGCCAGCAGCCTTTTCAGGGCGATGAACACTGAAGCTTTCTTT. Encoded protein: CASSLFRAMNTEAFF.

This clonotype was seen ten or more times. This chain links TRBV12-3 or TRBV12-4 with TRBJ1-1; D unresolved. CDR3 size: 13 residues. With 5 bases removed from V and 1 base from J, the gap between germline ends came to 8 bases. The CDR3 nucleotides are TGTGCCAGCAGTGCCAGCAAGAACACTGAAGCTTTCTTT. As protein: CASSASKNTEAFF.

CDR3 loop: CASSGVWGTYEQYF. The CDR3 region has the DNA TGTGCCAGCAGTGGTGTTTGGGGGACCTACGAGCAGTACTTC. The rearrangement links TRBV27 to TRBJ2-7; D may match TRBD1 or TRBD2 (5 bases each). The CDR3 totals 14 residues. CDR1 and CDR2 from the germline V gene are MNHEY and SMNVEV (reference sequence). V shed 5 bases and J shed 2 bases, with 13 bases lying between them.

This clonotype was observed many times. The chain combines TRBV7-2 with TRBJ2-3; D unclear. Trimming took 0 bases from V and 11 from J, leaving 12 bases between them. CDR3 length: 13 residues. Germline V gene sequence: CDR1 SGHTA, CDR2 FQGNSA. The chain's CDR3 is CASSLAPGQWQYF. CDR3 DNA sequence: TGTGCCAGCAGCTTAGCGCCCGGTCAATGGCAGTATTTT.

As for this clonotype: Just one base apart from a much larger clone, this may be a read error. The rearrangement joins TRBV9 to TRBJ1-6, with D uncertain. CDR3 length: 15 residues. Germline CDR1 SGDLS, CDR2 YYNGEE. CDR3 in amino acids: CASSAQSSHNSPLHF. The CDR3 DNA reads TGTGCCAGCAGCGCCCAGAGCTCCCATAATTCACCCCTCCACTTT.

The chain couples TRBV20-1 to TRBJ2-4, with D tentatively TRBD1 or TRBD2 (5 bases each). Trimming removed 7 bases at V and 7 bases at J, with 17 bases between. Germline lookup yields CDR1 DFQATT and CDR2 SNEGSKA (reference sequence). The CDR3 runs to 13 residues. This CDR3 is CSVNPGPGNIQYF. DNA for the CDR3: TGCAGTGTAAATCCGGGGCCAGGGAACATTCAGTACTTC.

The chain uses TRBV20-1 and TRBJ2-3; the D is unclear. Germline CDR1 reads DFQATT; CDR2 reads SNEGSKA (reference sequence). CDR3 length: 16 amino acids. V was trimmed by 0 bases and J by 0 bases, leaving 13 bases between them. In DNA form, the CDR3 reads TGCAGTGCTAGAGAGAGGAATTCGACAAGCACAGATACGCAGTATTTT. This encodes CSARERNSTSTDTQYF.

This clonotype was detected ten times or more. The rearrangement joins TRBV30 to TRBJ2-7; 8 bases are shared with TRBD1. CDR1 and CDR2 from the germline V gene are GTSNPN and SVGIG (reference sequence). V lost 4 bases, J lost 2 bases, and 7 bases stayed unmatched. The CDR3 extends over 14 amino acids. The DNA for the CDR3 is TGTGCCTGGAAAGGGACAGGTGGAACCTACGAGCAGTACTTC. This codes for CAWKGTGGTYEQYF.

This clonotype was detected many times. The DNA of the CDR3 is TGTGCCAGCAGCACAGACAGGGAGAGCAATCAGCCCCAGCATTTT. Translated, it gives CASSTDRESNQPQHF. The chain is built from TRBV7-9 and TRBJ1-5; TRBD1 matches 7 bases. From germline, CDR1 is SEHNR and CDR2 FQNEAQ (reference sequence). The CDR3 consists of 15 residues. J gave up 1 base and V 5 bases, and 5 bases lay outside the gene matches.

Comment on this clonotype: A clone one base away is much larger, so this may be a read error. J is TRBJ2-5 and V is TRBV7-2; 9 positions agree with TRBD2. Germline loops: CDR1 SGHTA, CDR2 FQGNSA. This CDR3 spans 15 amino acids. This CDR3 reads CAGSLSPSGAETQYF. DNA of the CDR3: TGTGCCGGCAGCCTATCCCCTAGCGGGGCTGAGACCCAGTACTTC.

This clonotype was seen once. A much larger clone lies a single base off, so this may be a read error. The chain is built from TRBV7-9 and TRBJ2-5; 12 bases line up with TRBD2. Germline CDR1 SEHNR, CDR2 FQNEAQ (reference sequence). The CDR3 is 15 amino acids. CDR3 nucleotide sequence: TGTGCCAGTCTACTAGCGGGAGGCCCCCAAGGGACCCAGTACTTC. This gives the protein CASLLAGGPQGTQYF.

At least ten counts were recorded for this clonotype. This sequence joins TRBV4-3 and TRBJ1-5, with D uncertain. V was clipped by 0 bases and J by 0 bases, with 6 bases between them. The CDR3 runs 15 residues. Germline V gives CDR1 LGHNA, CDR2 YSLEER. The CDR3 DNA reads TGCGCCAGCAGCCAAGATAACGATAGCAATCAGCCCCAGCATTTT. Its translation is CASSQDNDSNQPQHF.

This clonotype appeared a few times. The CDR3 sequence is CASSFLVADTQYF. CDR3 DNA: TGTGCCAGCAGTTTTCTAGTAGCAGATACGCAGTATTTT. V and J are TRBV27 and TRBJ2-3; D not certain. Trimming took 3 bases from V and 4 from J, leaving 8 bases between them. The CDR3 has 13 residues. Germline V gives CDR1 MNHEY, CDR2 SMNVEV (reference sequence).

This clonotype showed up just a few times. This chain connects TRBV10-3 to TRBJ2-1; 10 nucleotides match TRBD2. In germline, CDR1 is ENHRY, CDR2 SYGVKD. With V trimmed by 4 bases and J by 2 bases, 5 bases remained unmatched. This CDR3 has 16 amino acids. CDR3 nucleotide sequence: TGTGCCATCAGTGGAGCGGGAGGGCCTCCCTACAATGAGCAGTTCTTC. Residues: CAISGAGGPPYNEQFF.